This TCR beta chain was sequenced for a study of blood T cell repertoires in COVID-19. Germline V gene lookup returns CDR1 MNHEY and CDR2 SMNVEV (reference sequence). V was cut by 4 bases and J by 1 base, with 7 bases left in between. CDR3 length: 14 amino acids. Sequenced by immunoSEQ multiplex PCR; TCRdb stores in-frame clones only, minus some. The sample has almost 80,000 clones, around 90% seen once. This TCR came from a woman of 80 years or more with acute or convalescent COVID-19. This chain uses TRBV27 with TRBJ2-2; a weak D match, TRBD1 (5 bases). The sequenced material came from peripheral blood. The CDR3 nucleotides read TGTGCCAGCAGTTCCGACAGGAACACCGGGGAGCTGTTTTTT. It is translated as CASSSDRNTGELFF.